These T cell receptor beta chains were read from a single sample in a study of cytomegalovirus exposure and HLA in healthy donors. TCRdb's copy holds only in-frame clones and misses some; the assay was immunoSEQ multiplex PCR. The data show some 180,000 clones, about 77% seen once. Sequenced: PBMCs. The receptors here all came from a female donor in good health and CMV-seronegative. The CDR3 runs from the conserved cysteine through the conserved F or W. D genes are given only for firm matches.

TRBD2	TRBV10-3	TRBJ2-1	CAISEGTSGGALFF	TGTGCCATCAGTGAAGGGACTAGCGGGGGGGCTTTGTTCTTC
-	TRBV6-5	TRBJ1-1	CASSPGPGNTEAFF	TGTGCCAGCAGCCCAGGGCCAGGGAACACTGAAGCTTTCTTT
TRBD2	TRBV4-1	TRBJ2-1	CASSYPAGTSQNEQFF	TGCGCCAGCAGTTACCCTGCCGGGACTAGCCAGAATGAGCAGTTCTTC
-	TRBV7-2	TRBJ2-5	CASSLGGLGREHF	TGTGCCAGCAGCTTAGGAGGTTTGGGCAGGGAACACTTC
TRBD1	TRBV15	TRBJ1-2	CATSIGQGARGYGYTF	TGTGCCACCAGCATCGGACAGGGGGCGCGCGGCTATGGCTACACCTTC
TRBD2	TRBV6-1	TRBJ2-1	CASSVLASGGIYEQFF	TGTGCCAGCAGTGTTCTGGCTAGCGGGGGAATATATGAGCAGTTCTTC
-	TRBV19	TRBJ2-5	CASSTLWGPSQETQYF	TGTGCCAGTAGTACCCTTTGGGGGCCTTCCCAAGAGACCCAGTACTTC
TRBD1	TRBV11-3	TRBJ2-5	CASSLSRGDRGRETQYF	TGTGCCAGCAGCTTATCGCGCGGCGACAGGGGGAGGGAGACCCAGTACTTC
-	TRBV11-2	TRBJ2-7	CASSLEYEQYF	TGTGCCAGCAGCTTAGAGTACGAGCAGTACTTC
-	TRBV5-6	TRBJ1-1	CASSLVIVQGDNTEAFF	TGTGCCAGCAGCTTGGTTATCGTCCAGGGCGATAACACTGAAGCTTTCTTT
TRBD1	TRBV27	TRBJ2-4	CASRDRGDIQYF	TGTGCCAGCAGGGACAGGGGGGACATTCAGTACTTC
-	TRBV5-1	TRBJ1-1	CASSLGAGTEAFF	TGCGCCAGCAGCTTGGGGGCCGGCACTGAAGCTTTCTTT
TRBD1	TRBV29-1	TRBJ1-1	CSVADRGRGTEAFF	TGCAGCGTCGCCGACAGGGGGAGAGGTACTGAAGCTTTCTTT
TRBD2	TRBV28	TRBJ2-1	CASSPRGRGGLAVYNEQFF	TGTGCCAGCAGTCCCAGGGGACGGGGTGGACTAGCGGTCTACAATGAGCAGTTCTTC
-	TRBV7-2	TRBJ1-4	CASSPGGSNEKLFF	TGTGCCAGCAGCCCCGGGGGATCTAATGAAAAACTGTTTTTT